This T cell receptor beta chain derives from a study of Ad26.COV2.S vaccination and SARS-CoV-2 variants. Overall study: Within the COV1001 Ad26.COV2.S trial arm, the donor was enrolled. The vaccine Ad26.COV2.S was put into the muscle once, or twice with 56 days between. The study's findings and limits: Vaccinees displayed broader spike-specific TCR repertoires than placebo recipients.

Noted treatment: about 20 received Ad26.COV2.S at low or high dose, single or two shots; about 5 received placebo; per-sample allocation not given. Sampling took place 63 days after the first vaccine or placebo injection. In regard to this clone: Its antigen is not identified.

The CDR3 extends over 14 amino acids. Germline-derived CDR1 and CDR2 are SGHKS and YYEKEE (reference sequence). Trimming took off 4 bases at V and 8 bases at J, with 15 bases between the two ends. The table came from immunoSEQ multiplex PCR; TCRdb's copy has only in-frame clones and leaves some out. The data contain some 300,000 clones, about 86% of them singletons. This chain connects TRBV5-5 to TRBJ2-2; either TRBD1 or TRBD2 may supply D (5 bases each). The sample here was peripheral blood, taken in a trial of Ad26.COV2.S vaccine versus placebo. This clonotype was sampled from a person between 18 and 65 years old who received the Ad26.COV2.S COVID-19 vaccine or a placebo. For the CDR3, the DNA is TGTGCCAGCAGCCCCAGAGGGGCACTGGGGGAGCTGTTTTTT. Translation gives CASSPRGALGELFF.